Below are 27 T cell receptor beta chains sequenced from a single sample in a study of resident and recirculating memory T cells in vitiligo. The assay was immunoSEQ multiplex PCR, and TCRdb's table has in-frame clones only and misses some. The sample has roughly 80,000 clones, about 90% seen once. The sequencing sample was made of blood. Receptor source: a male donor with vitiligo.

The sample holds a few counts of this clone. The V gene is TRBV12-5, the J gene TRBJ2-1; no clear D. V was pared by 0 bases and J by 2 bases, with 8 bases between. This CDR3 has 15 residues. The germline CDR1 and CDR2 sequences are LGHNT and FRNRAP. The CDR3 region is CASGLVGTPYNEQFF. CDR3 nucleotides: TGTGCTAGTGGTTTGGTCGGTACGCCCTACAATGAGCAGTTCTTC.

The chain joins TRBV5-5 to TRBJ2-3; perhaps TRBD2 as D (5 bases). V lost 4 bases and J 6 bases, leaving 18 bases between the germline ends. Germline CDR1 and CDR2: SGHKS and YYEKEE (reference sequence). The CDR3 totals 15 residues. The CDR3 loop reads CASSRTPFGSDTQYF. The DNA for the CDR3 is TGTGCCAGCAGCCGGACTCCTTTTGGGTCCGATACGCAGTATTTT.

The chain employs TRBV5-1 and TRBJ1-1, with 8 bases matching TRBD1. V was clipped by 4 bases and J by 1 base; unmatched bases: 6. The CDR3 contains 15 residues. Germline CDR1 is SGHRS and CDR2 is YFSETQ. In nucleotides, the CDR3 is TGCGCCAGCAGCCTAAGGACAGGGAAGAACACTGAAGCTTTCTTT. Its protein product is CASSLRTGKNTEAFF.

The count of this clone is one. The rearrangement links TRBV7-8 to TRBJ2-2, with 12 bases matching TRBD2. The CDR3 has 15 amino acids. Trimming took 7 bases from V and 4 from J; bases not matched to a gene: 4. Germline CDR1 is SGHVS and CDR2 is FQNEAQ. The CDR3 bases are TGTGCCAGCAAGCCTAGCGGGAGGGGCACCGGGGAGCTGTTTTTT. Residues: CASKPSGRGTGELFF.

The chain recombines TRBV10-3 with TRBJ2-1; TRBD1 matches 8 bases. The germline V gene has CDR1 ENHRY and CDR2 SYGVKD. V lost 7 bases to trimming and J lost 8 bases; unmatched junction nucleotides: 4. The CDR3 totals 12 residues. The CDR3 loop is CAITQGADEQFF. The CDR3 DNA reads as TGTGCCATCACGCAGGGGGCTGATGAGCAGTTCTTC.

V and J are TRBV28 and TRBJ1-1, with 8 bases matching TRBD1. Losses at the gene ends were 5 bases for V and 7 bases for J; bases not matched to a gene: 9. CDR1 MDHEN and CDR2 SYDVKM come from the germline V gene. This CDR3 is built from 14 residues. CDR3 sequence reads: CASSSGQGTIEAFF. The CDR3 bases are TGTGCCAGCAGTAGCGGACAGGGAACGATTGAAGCTTTCTTT.

This clone was seen more than once but under ten times. The chain links TRBV28 to TRBJ1-2, with D maybe TRBD1 (5 bases). The CDR3 runs 11 residues. V gave up 8 bases and J gave up 4 bases, with 8 bases separating them. The germline CDR1 and CDR2 sequences are MDHEN and SYDVKM. CDR3 residues: CASRTSYGYTF. CDR3 bases: TGTGCCAGCCGGACATCCTATGGCTACACCTTC.

The V gene is TRBV10-3, the J gene TRBJ1-1; D might be TRBD1 (6 bases). V lost 4 bases, J lost 3 bases, and 12 bases lay in between. Per the germline V gene, CDR1 is ENHRY and CDR2 is SYGVKD. This CDR3 region has 14 residues. Here the CDR3 reads CAISVSRGDTEAFF. The CDR3 nucleotides read TGTGCCATCAGTGTTTCCAGGGGAGACACTGAAGCTTTCTTT.

The V call is TRBV5-4, the J call TRBJ1-1; a weak D match, TRBD1 (6 bases). Germline V CDR1 and CDR2: SGHNT, YYREEE (reference sequence). The V end was cut by 4 bases, the J end by 6 bases, with 19 bases between. This CDR3 comprises 15 residues. CDR3: CASSGGGGVLAEAFF. In nucleotides, the CDR3 is TGTGCCAGCAGCGGGGGAGGGGGGGTTTTAGCTGAAGCTTTCTTT.

V gene TRBV7-9 combines with J gene TRBJ2-7, with D tentatively TRBD2 (6 bases). The CDR3 covers 15 residues. Germline CDR1 reads SEHNR; CDR2 reads FQNEAQ (reference sequence). Trimming cost V 0 bases and J 3 bases, with 12 bases left between them. Here the CDR3 reads CASSLAGGRNYEQYF. In DNA, the CDR3 is TGTGCCAGCAGCTTAGCGGGGGGACGGAACTACGAGCAGTACTTC. Drawing the rest from reference TRBV7-9 and TRBJ2-7, the complete variable domain is DTGVSQNPRHKITKRGQNVTFRCDPISEHNRLYWYRQTLGQGPEFLTYFQNEAQLEKSRLLSDRFSAERPKGSFSTLEIQRTEQGDSAMYLCASSLAGGRNYEQYFGPGTRLTVT.

The genes are TRBV7-3 and TRBJ2-1, with 7 nucleotides matching TRBD2. The CDR3 sequence is 16 residues long. V lost 2 bases and J lost 0; bases outside the gene matches: 4. In germline, CDR1 is SGHTA, CDR2 FQGTGA. This CDR3 reads CASSLSGGGSYNEQFF. CDR3 bases: TGTGCCAGCAGCTTATCGGGCGGGGGCTCCTACAATGAGCAGTTCTTC.

The chain uses TRBV11-3 and TRBJ1-5; TRBD1 might be the D (6 bases). Between the trimmed V and J ends, which lost 4 bases and 8 bases, there was a span of 27 bases. The V gene's germline CDR1 is SGHNT and CDR2 YENEEA. The CDR3 length is 18 residues. The CDR3 protein is CASSSPNRVSPSREPQHF. CDR3 in DNA: TGTGCCAGCAGCTCCCCGAACAGGGTGAGTCCATCCAGGGAGCCCCAGCATTTT.

This chain links TRBV28 with TRBJ2-5; 10 bases are a match to TRBD1. The CDR3 extends over 18 amino acids. CDR1 is MDHEN and CDR2 is SYDVKM in the germline V gene. V trimming: 3 bases; J trimming: 4 bases; junction bases outside the gene matches: 14. CDR3: CASSFSPRQGAFVETQYF. In DNA, the CDR3 is TGTGCCAGCAGTTTTTCCCCCCGACAGGGGGCTTTCGTAGAGACCCAGTACTTC.

The rearrangement joins TRBV28 to TRBJ1-4; 7 bases map to TRBD1. Germline CDR1 and CDR2: MDHEN and SYDVKM. The CDR3 consists of 15 residues. J gave up 5 bases and V 6 bases, and 9 bases lay outside the gene matches. For the CDR3, the DNA is TGTGCCAGCAGATCCCGGACAGGCGCGAATGAAAAACTGTTTTTT. Encoded protein: CASRSRTGANEKLFF.

With respect to this clone: One end of the junction is discordant with germline, which a read error may explain. The chain uses TRBV4-1 and TRBJ2-3; TRBD2 agrees at 12 bases. The CDR3 is made up of 18 amino acids. Germline lookup yields CDR1 MGHRA and CDR2 YSYEKL. DNA for the CDR3: TGCGCCAGCAGTCAAGGGTGGGCTAGCGGGAGGGGGTTGAATACGCAGTATTTT. Translation gives CASSQGWASGRGLNTQYF.

The rearrangement uses TRBV7-3 and TRBJ2-5; weak D call: TRBD2 (5 bases). Trimming shortened V by 1 base and J by 5 bases, and 11 bases separated the two germline ends. Germline CDR1 and CDR2: SGHTA and FQGTGA. CDR3 length equals 14 residues. CDR3 loop: CASSLILPGETQYF. DNA of the CDR3: TGTGCCAGCAGCTTAATTTTGCCGGGGGAGACCCAGTACTTC.

Only one count was recorded for this clone. V is TRBV11-2 and J is TRBJ2-7; TRBD1 matches 9 bases. This CDR3 spans 15 amino acids. The germline V gene encodes CDR1 SGHAT and CDR2 FQNNGV. V lost 7 bases and J lost 0; bases outside the gene matches: 7. Here the CDR3 reads CASTPGGQGSYEQYF. The CDR3, as DNA: TGTGCCAGCACCCCCGGGGGACAGGGCTCCTACGAGCAGTACTTC.

The chain recombines TRBV7-3 with TRBJ2-7; TRBD1 matches 9 bases. After removal of 5 bases from V and 12 bases from J, the junction contained 5 bases not matched to a gene. The CDR3 runs to 11 residues. The germline CDR1 and CDR2 sequences are SGHTA and FQGTGA. The CDR3 sequence: CASSPGQGPYF. Written as DNA, the CDR3 is TGTGCCAGCAGCCCGGGACAGGGCCCGTACTTC.

This clone showed up just a few times. CDR3: CASSPHSGRPRFF. The DNA of the CDR3 is TGCGCCAGCAGCCCTCACAGCGGGAGGCCACGGTTCTTC. J is TRBJ2-1 and V is TRBV4-3, with 9 bases matching TRBD2. Germline values: CDR1 LGHNA, CDR2 YSLEER. Germline trimming cut 4 bases from V and 15 bases from J; bases unmatched to any gene: 10. The CDR3 has 13 amino acids.

The rearrangement links TRBV4-1 to TRBJ2-7; tentative D call: TRBD1 (6 bases). Germline V gene data show CDR1 as MGHRA and CDR2 as YSYEKL. V lost 1 base to trimming and J lost 5 bases, with 15 bases between them. This CDR3 is built from 15 residues. In DNA, the CDR3 is TGCGCCAGCAGCCAAGTGGAGGCCAGGGGCCACGAGCAGTACTTC. This translates into CASSQVEARGHEQYF.

The chain carries TRBV7-2 and TRBJ2-1; D unclear. The CDR3 consists of 13 residues. Germline assignment: CDR1 SGHTA and CDR2 FQGNSA. V dropped 5 bases and J dropped 9 bases, with 14 bases sitting between them. CDR3 loop: CASSTYISSEQFF. CDR3 nucleotide sequence: TGTGCCAGCAGCACCTACATTAGCAGTGAGCAGTTCTTC.

The V and J genes are TRBV7-8 and TRBJ2-3, with 10 bases matching TRBD2. This CDR3 is 19 amino acids long. In germline, CDR1 is SGHVS, CDR2 FQNEAQ. V shed 0 bases and J 5 bases; nucleotides not matched to a gene: 14. The CDR3: CASSLARGGSGREEDTQYF. As DNA, the CDR3 is TGTGCCAGCAGCTTAGCGCGGGGGGGAAGCGGGAGGGAAGAAGATACGCAGTATTTT. Variable domain in full (rest from reference TRBV7-8 and TRBJ2-3): GAGVSQSPRYKVAKRGQDVALRCDPISGHVSLFWYQQALGQGPEFLTYFQNEAQLDKSGLPSDRFFAERPEGSVSTLKIQRTQQEDSAVYLCASSLARGGSGREEDTQYFGPGTRLTVL.

V gene TRBV4-2 combines with J gene TRBJ1-4; a weak D match, TRBD1 (6 bases). Germline V gene data show CDR1 as LGHNA and CDR2 as YNFKEQ. V dropped 0 bases and J dropped 8 bases, with 19 bases sitting between them. The CDR3 is 17 amino acids. This CDR3 is CASSQDPQGRVGEKLFF. The CDR3, as DNA: TGTGCCAGCAGCCAAGATCCCCAGGGGCGGGTTGGCGAAAAACTGTTTTTT.

The rearrangement uses TRBV7-6 and TRBJ2-1, with 8 nucleotides matching TRBD2. The germline V gene encodes CDR1 SGHVS and CDR2 FNYEAQ. Trimming removed 2 bases from V and 4 bases from J; junction bases left unmatched: 4. The CDR3 spans 15 residues. In nucleotides, the CDR3 is TGTGCCAGCAGCTTAAGGCGGGGGGTTTACAATGAGCAGTTCTTC. It encodes CASSLRRGVYNEQFF.

This clone was counted between two and nine times. The rearrangement joins TRBV6-5 to TRBJ1-5; TRBD1 is a possible D gene (6 bases). Germline V CDR1 and CDR2: MNHEY, SVGAGI. This CDR3 is 13 amino acids long. The germline V and J ends were trimmed by 4 bases and 6 bases, with 10 bases remaining between them. As DNA, the CDR3 is TGTGCCAGCAGTTCGACAGGCCGTCAGCCCCAGCATTTT. This codes for CASSSTGRQPQHF.

The chain is built from TRBV20-1 and TRBJ2-7; possible D gene TRBD2, 6 bases. This CDR3 contains 11 residues. Trimming stripped 7 bases from V and 5 bases from J, with 12 bases between. Germline values: CDR1 DFQATT, CDR2 SNEGSKA (reference sequence). The DNA for the CDR3 is TGCAGTGGGGGGGTTAGCCACGAGCAGTACTTC. Protein: CSGGVSHEQYF.

The J gene is TRBJ1-2, the V gene TRBV5-4; D unclear. CDR3 length: 14 residues. Germline V gene data show CDR1 as SGHNT and CDR2 as YYREEE (reference sequence). V was trimmed by 2 bases and J by 0 bases, leaving 8 bases between them. CDR3 nucleotides: TGTGCCAGCAGCTTTCAGGTAGCTAACTATGGCTACACCTTC. This translates into CASSFQVANYGYTF. Together with reference TRBV5-4 and TRBJ1-2, the CDR3 gives the full variable domain: ETGVTQSPTHLIKTRGQQVTLRCSSQSGHNTVSWYQQALGQGPQFIFQYYREEENGRGNFPPRFSGLQFPNYSSELNVNALELDDSALYLCASSFQVANYGYTFGSGTRLTVV.